The 21 T cell receptor beta chains reported below all come from one sample, sequenced in a study of shared clonotypes between healthy human individuals. Using immunoSEQ multiplex PCR, the repertoire was profiled, and TCRdb retains in-frame clones only, with some absent. The table has roughly 2.5 million clones, approximately 90% seen once. The source material was naive CD4+ T cells sorted from blood. Stated subset: CD45RA+ positively selected. All receptors derive from a man younger than 35 in good health.

The chain couples TRBV11-2 to TRBJ1-1, with D possibly being TRBD1 (5 bases). Between the trimmed V and J ends, which lost 2 bases and 4 bases, there was a span of 11 bases. The CDR3 consists of 14 residues. In germline, CDR1 is SGHAT, CDR2 FQNNGV. The CDR3 protein is CASSLSRVVTEAFF. The CDR3 coding sequence is TGTGCCAGCAGCTTATCCAGGGTAGTCACTGAAGCTTTCTTT. The whole variable domain, filled in from reference TRBV11-2 and TRBJ1-1, reads EAGVAQSPRYKIIEKRQSVAFWCNPISGHATLYWYQQILGQGPKLLIQFQNNGVVDDSQLPKDRFSAERLKGVDSTLKIQPAKLEDSAVYLCASSLSRVVTEAFFGQGTRLTVV.

This sequence joins TRBV14 and TRBJ2-2; D remains unclear. This CDR3 spans 14 amino acids. Germline V CDR1 and CDR2: SGHDN, FVKESK. Trimming shortened V by 4 bases and J by 6 bases, and 12 bases separated the two germline ends. The CDR3 here is CASSRGYNAGELFF. CDR3 coding DNA: TGTGCCAGCAGCCGCGGATACAATGCCGGGGAGCTGTTTTTT.

The CDR3 loop reads CASSQDLAGGFSYNEQFF. In nucleotides, the CDR3 is TGTGCCAGCAGCCAAGACCTAGCGGGGGGGTTTTCCTACAATGAGCAGTTCTTC. The chain employs TRBV4-2 and TRBJ2-1, with 12 nucleotides matching TRBD2. This CDR3 is built from 18 residues. Germline values: CDR1 LGHNA, CDR2 YNFKEQ. V dropped 0 bases and J dropped 1; count of bases not matched to a gene: 4.

The chain couples TRBV2 to TRBJ1-2; TRBD1 agrees at 7 bases. Germline V gene sequence: CDR1 SNHLY, CDR2 FYNNEI. The J segment lost 1 base and the V segment lost 4 bases, leaving 9 bases of the junction unmatched. The CDR3 totals 16 residues. The CDR3 nucleotides are TGTGCCAGCAGTGGACACTCCGGGACAGTTAACTATGGCTACACCTTC. Its protein is CASSGHSGTVNYGYTF.

The chain links TRBV19 to TRBJ2-2; D is unresolved. In germline, CDR1 is LNHDA, CDR2 SQIVND (reference sequence). The V gene lost 1 base and the J gene lost 3 bases, with 6 bases spanning the gap. The CDR3 is made up of 14 amino acids. The CDR3 region has the DNA TGTGCCAGTAGTATAGCGATATACACCGGGGAGCTGTTTTTT. Protein product: CASSIAIYTGELFF.

The chain carries TRBV28 and TRBJ1-1, with TRBD1 matching over 8 bases. Germline CDR1 MDHEN, CDR2 SYDVKM. The J segment lost 1 base and the V segment lost 4 bases, leaving 5 bases of the junction unmatched. The CDR3 is made up of 15 amino acids. CDR3 amino acids: CASSSGGGRNTEAFF. In DNA form, the CDR3 reads TGTGCCAGCAGTTCAGGGGGCGGACGGAACACTGAAGCTTTCTTT. The complete variable domain, with remaining parts taken from reference TRBV28 and TRBJ1-1, reads DVKVTQSSRYLVKRTGEKVFLECVQDMDHENMFWYRQDPGLGLRLIYFSYDVKMKEKGDIPEGYSVSREKKERFSLILESASTNQTSMYLCASSSGGGRNTEAFFGQGTRLTVV.

The genes are TRBV11-3 and TRBJ2-7; D is ambiguous. Per germline, CDR1 SGHNT and CDR2 YENEEA. CDR3 length equals 11 residues. The V end lost 4 bases, the J end lost 10 bases, and 11 bases lay between the germline ends. CDR3 DNA sequence: TGTGCCAGCAGCTACGGTGCGTCCCAGTACTTC. It translates to CASSYGASQYF.

Concerning this clone: Within the sample, other DNA sequences also encode this same CDR3. The chain joins TRBV5-1 to TRBJ2-2; no clear D. Germline-derived CDR1 and CDR2 are SGHRS and YFSETQ. Trimming stripped 4 bases from V and 2 bases from J, with 9 bases between. The CDR3 totals 14 residues. The CDR3 DNA reads as TGCGCCAGCAGCCCGACACTTAACACCGGGGAGCTGTTTTTT. It codes for CASSPTLNTGELFF. The whole variable domain, remainder taken from reference TRBV5-1 and TRBJ2-2, is KAGVTQTPRYLIKTRGQQVTLSCSPISGHRSVSWYQQTPGQGLQFLFEYFSETQRNKGNFPGRFSGRQFSNSRSEMNVSTLELGDSALYLCASSPTLNTGELFFGEGSRLTVL.

The chain joins TRBV7-9 to TRBJ2-3, with TRBD1 identical over 9 bases. The V and J ends lost 5 bases and 2 bases, in that order; junction bases with no gene match: 8. CDR3 length: 16 amino acids. Per the germline V gene, CDR1 is SEHNR and CDR2 is FQNEAQ (reference sequence). CDR3 residues: CASSLGTGWDTDTQYF. The DNA for the CDR3 is TGTGCCAGCAGCCTGGGGACAGGGTGGGACACAGATACGCAGTATTTT.

This rearrangement joins TRBV2 to TRBJ1-2, with a tentative D call TRBD1 (6 bases). The CDR3 has 17 amino acids. V was pared by 7 bases and J by 2 bases, with 23 bases between. CDR1 and CDR2 from the germline V gene are SNHLY and FYNNEI. CDR3 amino acids: CASIQVVNRVVNYGYTF. In DNA, the CDR3 is TGTGCCAGCATTCAGGTCGTAAACAGGGTCGTGAACTATGGCTACACCTTC.

V gene TRBV5-1 combines with J gene TRBJ1-2; 9 positions match TRBD1. The junction had 3 bases not matched to a gene; V was cut back by 4 bases and J by 5 bases. The CDR3 totals 13 residues. The germline V gene has CDR1 SGHRS and CDR2 YFSETQ. CDR3 amino acids: CASSADRGYGYTF. DNA of the CDR3: TGCGCCAGCAGCGCGGACAGGGGTTATGGCTACACCTTC.

The chain couples TRBV19 to TRBJ2-2; D unresolved. Trimming left V 0 bases short and J 4 bases short, with 6 bases between. Germline CDR1 reads LNHDA; CDR2 reads SQIVND (reference sequence). This CDR3 is 14 amino acids long. The CDR3 loop is CASSIETGTGELFF. CDR3 coding DNA: TGTGCCAGTAGTATAGAGACCGGCACCGGGGAGCTGTTTTTT.

This chain uses TRBV7-9 with TRBJ2-3; TRBD2 aligns across 11 bases. Germline lookup yields CDR1 SEHNR and CDR2 FQNEAQ (reference sequence). The length of the CDR3 is 15 residues. J gave up 2 bases and V 5 bases, and 3 bases lay outside the gene matches. The CDR3 is CASSPGLADTDTQYF. CDR3 nucleotides: TGTGCCAGCAGCCCGGGACTAGCGGACACAGATACGCAGTATTTT.

The chain combines TRBV5-1 with TRBJ2-2; D is possibly TRBD1 or TRBD2 (5 bases each). Germline V gene sequence: CDR1 SGHRS, CDR2 YFSETQ. Trimming shortened V by 4 bases and J by 3 bases, and 19 bases separated the two germline ends. CDR3 length equals 17 residues. The DNA of the CDR3 is TGCGCCAGCAGCCCACGGGCCGGGACGGAGTACACCGGGGAGCTGTTTTTT. Translation gives CASSPRAGTEYTGELFF.

The chain recombines TRBV19 with TRBJ2-5, with 8 bases lining up with TRBD2. This CDR3 is 17 amino acids long. Germline V lookup: CDR1 LNHDA, CDR2 SQIVND (reference sequence). V dropped 1 base and J dropped 5; count of bases not matched to a gene: 12. CDR3 coding DNA: TGTGCCAGTAGTATAGTTTTAGGATCGGGGGGGAAGGAGACCCAGTACTTC. Translation gives CASSIVLGSGGKETQYF.

The chain uses TRBV28 and TRBJ2-1; 11 bases match TRBD2. V shed 5 bases and J 3 bases; nucleotides not matched to a gene: 9. Germline V gives CDR1 MDHEN, CDR2 SYDVKM. The length of the CDR3 is 17 residues. The CDR3 reads CASSLSPGTSGYNEQFF. In DNA form, the CDR3 reads TGTGCCAGCAGTCTATCTCCCGGGACTAGCGGCTACAATGAGCAGTTCTTC.

The V and J genes are TRBV7-6 and TRBJ2-2; 9 bases line up with TRBD1. There are 16 residues in the CDR3. With V trimmed by 2 bases and J by 4 bases, 5 bases remained unmatched. CDR1 and CDR2 (germline): SGHVS, FNYEAQ. The CDR3 loop is CASSLRGQGGTGELFF. Here the CDR3 DNA reads TGTGCCAGCAGCTTAAGGGGACAGGGAGGCACCGGGGAGCTGTTTTTT.

The chain combines TRBV11-2 with TRBJ2-4, with D perhaps matching TRBD1 (6 bases). The V end lost 5 bases, the J end lost 4 bases, and 15 bases lay between the germline ends. The germline V gene has CDR1 SGHAT and CDR2 FQNNGV. The CDR3 totals 15 residues. CDR3 coding DNA: TGTGCCAGCAGCCAAATCCGACAGGATAAAAACATTCAGTACTTC. Its protein product is CASSQIRQDKNIQYF.

The chain links TRBV30 to TRBJ2-1; D is unclear. This CDR3 comprises 11 residues. CDR1 and CDR2 (germline): GTSNPN, SVGIG (reference sequence). V dropped 0 bases and J dropped 5 bases, with 2 bases sitting between them. This chain's CDR3 is CAWSVHNEQFF. The CDR3 nucleotides read TGTGCCTGGAGTGTACACAATGAGCAGTTCTTC. The full variable domain, its missing parts supplied by reference TRBV30 and TRBJ2-1, is SQTIHQWPATLVQPVGSPLSLECTVEGTSNPNLYWYRQAAGRGLQLLFYSVGIGQISSEVPQNLSASRPQDRQFILSSKKLLLSDSGFYLCAWSVHNEQFFGPGTRLTVL.

V is TRBV5-1 and J is TRBJ2-7; TRBD1 agrees at 9 bases. This CDR3 spans 16 amino acids. V dropped 4 bases and J dropped 7; count of bases not matched to a gene: 15. CDR1 and CDR2 from the germline V gene are SGHRS and YFSETQ. The CDR3 sequence is CASSEAGQGLPGEQYF. CDR3 nucleotides: TGCGCCAGCAGCGAGGCTGGACAGGGGCTTCCTGGGGAGCAGTACTTC. Filled out from reference TRBV5-1 and TRBJ2-7, the complete variable domain reads KAGVTQTPRYLIKTRGQQVTLSCSPISGHRSVSWYQQTPGQGLQFLFEYFSETQRNKGNFPGRFSGRQFSNSRSEMNVSTLELGDSALYLCASSEAGQGLPGEQYFGPGTRLTVT.

The sample holds one count of this clone. V usage is TRBV10-3 and J usage is TRBJ1-2, with 9 positions matching TRBD1. Germline lookup yields CDR1 ENHRY and CDR2 SYGVKD. The CDR3 extends over 15 amino acids. J gave up 0 bases and V 3 bases, and 2 bases lay outside the gene matches. CDR3 sequence (DNA): TGTGCCATCAGTGAAAACAGGGGGCCTAACTATGGCTACACCTTC. It is translated as CAISENRGPNYGYTF.